A selection of T cell receptor beta chains follows, all from one sample in a study of blood T cell repertoires in COVID-19. Some clones are missing from TCRdb's copy, which holds only in-frame ones; the method was immunoSEQ multiplex PCR. Among 110,000 to 150,000 clones, approximately 82% were seen once, and the ten largest hold roughly 10%. Input material: peripheral blood. The source of these receptors is a man between 60 and 75 years old with active or convalescent COVID-19. CDR3s include the opening cysteine and the closing phenylalanine or tryptophan. A D gene is named only where the DNA matches it firmly.

>13|TRBJ1-2|TRBV7-2|TRBD1
TGTGCCAGCAGTTTAGACAGGGTGAGCGGCTACACCTTC
CASSLDRVSGYTF
>16|TRBJ2-5|TRBV5-5|TRBD2
TGTGCCAGCATCCCCACGACTAGCGCGGGTGGAGAGACCCAGTACTTC
CASIPTTSAGGETQYF
>14|TRBJ2-7|TRBV5-6|NA
TGTGCCAGCAGCGCTGCGACGGGCTCCTACGAGCAGTACTTC
CASSAATGSYEQYF
>15|TRBJ1-1|TRBV6-2/TRBV6-3|NA
TGTGCCAGCAGTCGGCACGGGATGATGAACACTGAAGCTTTCTTT
CASSRHGMMNTEAFF
>16|TRBJ1-2|TRBV7-2|TRBD1
TGTGCCAGCAGATCGTTTCCAGGGGGCGCTGACTATGGCTACACCTTC
CASRSFPGGADYGYTF
>13|TRBJ1-1|TRBV29-1|NA
TGCAGCGTCCTCCCGGACTTGAACACTGAAGCTTTCTTT
CSVLPDLNTEAFF
>16|TRBJ2-1|TRBV28|NA
TGTGCCAGCAGTTTCGGCTTAGCGGAGCAGTACAATGAGCAGTTCTTC
CASSFGLAEQYNEQFF
>13|TRBJ1-2|TRBV19|NA
TGTGCCAGTAGTGAACAGGGAGTCTATGGCTACACCTTC
CASSEQGVYGYTF
>15|TRBJ1-2|TRBV7-2|NA
TGTGCCAGCAGCTGGAAGACCGCCCACACAGGCGGCTACACCTTC
CASSWKTAHTGGYTF
>15|TRBJ1-2|TRBV27|TRBD1
TGTGCCAGCAGTCCCCGGACAGGCACCAACTATGGCTACACCTTC
CASSPRTGTNYGYTF
>13|TRBJ1-1|TRBV18|NA
TGTGCCACCGGCTCGGGAGTGAACACTGAAGCTTTCTTT
CATGSGVNTEAFF
>13|TRBJ2-1|TRBV5-6|NA
TGTGCCAGCAGCTCTGCGGTAGCCAATGAGCAGTTCTTC
CASSSAVANEQFF
>17|TRBJ2-5|TRBV18|TRBD1
TGTGCCAGCTCACCACTCAAGAATCAGGGGGCCATTGAGACCCAGTACTTC
CASSPLKNQGAIETQYF
>14|TRBJ2-3|TRBV6-4|NA
TGTGCCAGCAAGGCGGAGACTAGCACAGATACGCAGTATTTT
CASKAETSTDTQYF
>15|TRBJ2-1|TRBV21-1|NA
TGTCCTATGAGACTCGTCCAGAAAAAAAACAATGAGCAGTTCTTC
CPMRLVQKKNNEQFF